Following are 5 T cell receptor beta chains from one sample sequenced in a study of blood T cells in healthy people across ages. A second roughly 6 to 12 cycle PCR used barcoded and J-beta primers. TCRdb recomputed calls from the 5' RACE reads with MiXCR, one row per CDR3 protein. The table records 540,000 or so distinct CDR3 sequences, more than 45% of them present only once. Sequenced material: blood. Receptors were obtained from a man older than 75 in good health.

The chain is built from TRBV20-1 and TRBJ1-2; D is ambiguous. Trimming cost V 1 base and J 2 bases, with 14 bases left between them. Germline loops: CDR1 DFQATT, CDR2 SNEGSKA (reference sequence). CDR3 length equals 15 residues. The chain's CDR3 is CSARGGIWENYGYTF. CDR3 DNA sequence: TGCAGTGCTAGAGGCGGAATTTGGGAAAACTATGGCTACACCTTC.

This clonotype was seen a few times. This chain joins TRBV4-2 and TRBJ1-2, with D hard to call. Germline lookup yields CDR1 LGHNA and CDR2 YNFKEQ. There are 15 residues in the CDR3. V gave up 2 bases and J gave up 4 bases, with 14 bases separating them. The CDR3 here is CASSQSPSTIYGYTF. For the CDR3, the DNA is TGTGCCAGCAGCCAATCACCAAGTACTATCTATGGCTACACCTTC.

The J gene is TRBJ1-2, the V gene TRBV12-3 or TRBV12-4, with D perhaps TRBD1 (6 bases). Deletions cut 5 bases from V and 3 bases from J, with 10 bases between. The CDR3 runs 13 residues. This CDR3 reads CASSRTAHYGYTF. The CDR3 DNA follows: TGTGCCAGCAGTCGGACAGCCCACTATGGCTACACCTTC.

V is TRBV4-2 and J is TRBJ2-5; TRBD2 agrees at 12 bases. Germline CDR1 LGHNA, CDR2 YNFKEQ. V was clipped by 1 base and J by 1 base; unmatched bases: 10. The CDR3 contains 19 residues. CDR3 bases: TGTGCCAGCAGCCAAGTTCCTAGCGGGAGGGCGGTCTTCCAAGAGACCCAGTACTTC. Residues: CASSQVPSGRAVFQETQYF.

This clonotype was detected a few times. The J gene is TRBJ1-2, the V gene TRBV11-1; a possible D gene is TRBD1 (6 bases). V lost 5 bases and J 2 bases, leaving 9 bases between the germline ends. CDR1 SGHAT and CDR2 FQDESV come from the germline V gene (reference sequence). CDR3 length: 13 amino acids. CDR3 sequence reads: CASSSRGNYGYTF. The CDR3 DNA is TGTGCCAGCAGCAGTAGGGGGAACTATGGCTACACCTTC.